Described below is a single TCR beta chain sequence and its context. The antigen this receptor binds is unknown. No qualities accompany the bases; no much larger clone lies one base away. The sample is drawn from a study of cytomegalovirus exposure and HLA in healthy donors (dated by TCRdb to 2015 to 2018). Regarding the study in general: In an earlier analysis of 550 to 750 of the donors, 250 to 350 Gb of sequence data and some 100 million unique TCR beta sequences from 150 million to 200 million T cells were reported. An early release that covered approximately 600 HLA-typed donors contained approximately 300 gigabases of sequencing data and approximately 85 million unique TCR sequences. Of the 398 genotyped donors, about 84% fell in the genetic ancestry cluster associated with self-reported Caucasian donors. The aim of the study was to test whether cataloging public T cell receptors could identify signatures of past pathogen exposure. The study profiled the T cell repertoires of 500 to 800 subjects by immunosequencing and related them to cytomegalovirus serostatus. Along with the approximately 600-subject first cohort, a separate validation cohort of approximately 110 different subjects was used. To predict cytomegalovirus infection status, the study combined high-throughput TCR immunosequencing, statistical association of individual TCRs with disease status, and machine learning. A later analysis re-examined previously published TCR beta repertoires from about 700 donors and added high-resolution HLA genotyping to investigate patterns of TCR occurrence. In the later analysis, no new phenotypic data were used to find candidate immune exposures; instead, reliance was placed on TCR beta sequences and their occurrence across donors. To decide whether each TCR beta V gene segment behaved as functional or pseudogenic, an earlier analysis of nearly 600 of the donors relied on high-throughput TCR beta sequencing. Donor age, sex, ethnicity and CMV serostatus were compiled alongside the repertoire data. A later genetic analysis took genome-wide SNP genotypes for about 55% of the roughly 700 donors and used that subset as a discovery cohort. All discovery cohort repertoires had been generated on a single sequencing platform. Both class I and class II loci were covered by HLA typing, at four-digit resolution. The number of donors typed differed by locus, with roughly 629-640 for A, B, C, DRB1 and DQB1, 522 for DQA1, 600 to 610 for DPA1, and approximately 470 for DPB1. A handful of DR-DQ haplotypes were handled as single units for association and clustering because linkage in the cohort was strong. Across approximately 420 genotyped donors of the cohort, an average of roughly 250,000 unique TCR beta nucleotide sequences per donor were sequenced, and 15% to 20% of those sequences were non-productive. Paper-wide results and their limitations: A further reported finding was that TCR beta sequences accurately predicted the HLA-A and HLA-B alleles for most subjects in the first cohort. In a later analysis, HLA-associated TCR beta chains showed more clonal expansion and lower generation probabilities than non-associated chains that were equally common. A later analysis reported that several top co-occurrence clusters appeared linked to parvovirus B19, influenza, CMV and Epstein-Barr virus. CMV serostatus was the only immune exposure information available for the cohort. Across donors, most TCR sequences were observed very rarely, whereas some public TCRs were present in many individuals. An association between a missense DCLRE1C variant and V-gene and J-gene trimming of TCR beta chains was found in a later genetic analysis and replicated in an independent cohort. Linkage disequilibrium might explain the correlated functional status among segregating V segments, but an unknown experimental factor could not be excluded. Sequencing depth was assumed to be roughly uniform across donors in the presence/absence analyses, though that assumption may not hold. In an earlier analysis of about 600 of the donors, most TCR beta V segments appeared in productive rearrangements about 87% or about 30% of the time, broadly matching IMGT annotations. A later genetic analysis reported fewer N-insertions in productive TCRs among donors in an Asian-associated ancestry cluster than the roughly 700-donor mean. The earlier analysis of fewer than 750 of the donors excluded some 15 rarely observed V segments, including chromosome 9 orphons, because counts were too low. In a later analysis, most CMV-associated TCR beta chains were found to appear HLA-restricted, with HLA associations seemingly driven largely by CMV exposure. A cluster of highly shared sequence variants was judged likely to represent a technical artifact of the sequencing pipeline. The study gave a list of some 150 TCR beta chains associated with cytomegalovirus. Assigning TCR associations to individual alleles was difficult when HLA alleles, especially DR and DQ, strongly co-occurred. In this cohort, only TCR beta chains were sequenced, and detectable features were limited by the absence of alpha or paired-chain data. According to the authors, the approach could potentially be generalized to other disease states and immunological phenotypes. In a later analysis, TCR association rates were found to vary across HLA loci, with the most associated TCRs seen for DRB1 alleles and the fewest for HLA-C alleles. A later analysis associated 16,951 TCR beta sequences with specific HLA alleles at a false discovery rate of 0.05. Because some donors lacked HLA typing at each locus, the association tests relied only on the typed subset. A few of the identified cytomegalovirus-associated TCR beta chains were confirmed in vitro to be specific for cytomegalovirus antigens. Cytomegalovirus status was reported to be diagnosed by the classifier with high specificity and sensitivity in both the original and validation cohorts.

Library preparation used the immunoSEQ multiplex PCR assay. For the multiplex PCR, a mixture combining 60 forward primers for TCR Vbeta segments and 13 reverse primers for TCR Jbeta segments was used. The CDR3 region of rearranged TCR beta genes was amplified from genomic DNA by a multiplex PCR assay. The amplified TCR beta libraries were sequenced on the Illumina HiSeq System as 87-base-pair reads. The paper's processing steps were these. A later analysis tallied roughly 80 million unique TCR beta chains across the 666 repertoires, and around 12 million of those chains were shared by two or more donors. To remove PCR and sequencing errors, raw reads were error-corrected and collapsed into unique sequences using a nearest-neighbor algorithm that merged closely related sequences. V, D and J gene segments were assigned by aligning CDR3 sequences to IMGT reference sequences. For a sequence to be retained, a match of at least six nucleotides to both a V gene segment and a J gene segment was required. A rearrangement was called productive if the CDR3 had no stop codons and remained in frame with V and J, and every other rearrangement was called non-productive. Following IMGT convention, CDR3 was defined as the stretch from the second conserved V-encoded cysteine up to the conserved J-encoded phenylalanine. Sequences without an unambiguous match to a single V gene segment were excluded from the earlier analysis of a few hundred of the donors. An earlier analysis of 587 of the donors classified V segments as functional when productive rearrangements were above 56.7% and as segregating when the standard deviation between donors was above 5%. A statistical classification framework was built to diagnose cytomegalovirus status from the catalog of TCR beta chain sequences. V and J gene assignment, in a later analysis, came from comparing TCR nucleotide sequences with IMGT/GENE-DB human TR gene sequences. In a later analysis, CDR3 sequences and most-parsimonious VDJ recombination scenarios were assigned using the TCRdist pipeline. In a later analysis, each TCR beta chain was defined by its CDR3 amino acid sequence together with its V-gene family, and reads without a unique V-gene family were excluded. As a way to deal with suspected cross-contamination and a sequencing artifact, a later analysis dropped more than 500 nucleotide sequences that were highly shared and had low generation probability. A later analysis calculated a clonal expansion index for each public chain from normalized within-repertoire ranks of inferred template counts. Generation probabilities in a later analysis came from a VDJ recombination model fitted to out-of-frame rearrangements, and those results were checked against IGoR. In a later analysis, TCR-TCR, TCR-HLA and TCR-CMV co-occurrence was scored with hypergeometric tests, and a repertoire-size bias correction was applied to TCR pairs. In a later analysis, false discovery rates were estimated by permuting HLA or CMV assignments 20 times. In a later analysis, co-occurring TCRs were grouped using DBSCAN, and TCRdist sequence similarity was added for clustering within HLA-allele-positive subsets. Repertoires with fewer than 30,000 or more than 120,000 public chains were left out of co-occurrence clustering, as were a few repertoires with anomalous nucleotide sharing. TCRdb obtained this table from immuneACCESS and retained in-frame rearrangements with V and J assigned. These tables miss some clones; where compared with another copy, unresolved V genes account for less than half of the shortfall, and the remainder is unexplained. The V and J calls and clone size are taken from that table; D and trimming were inferred from the DNA. The sample records tens of thousands of clones, approximately 80% of which are singletons. The biggest ten clones account for roughly 1.5% of the sample.

The cohort was made up of about 610 healthy bone marrow donors. At the time of sampling, all cohort members were nominally healthy, though unrecorded immune exposures were likely present. The donor was CMV seronegative and was included in the group of a few hundred seronegative cohort members. A peripheral blood sample was provided by each donor, and peripheral blood mononuclear cells were used for TCR beta sequencing. The Qiagen DNeasy Blood Extraction Kit was used to extract genomic DNA from the blood cell samples. The sequence came from a female donor in good health and CMV-seronegative. The sample consisted of PBMCs.

The CDR3 loop reads CASSVATGDRFYTF. In nucleotide form, the sequence is TGTGCCAGCAGCGTAGCTACAGGGGACCGATTCTACACCTTC. The sequence joins TRBV9 to TRBJ1-2; 7 central bases correspond to TRBD1. Including the terminal cysteine and phenylalanine, the CDR3 comprises 14 residues. Only CDR3 DNA remains: 42 bases, in frame from the first base. V is pruned by 0 bases and J by 10 bases, leaving 9 bases of the junction without a gene match. Based on the germline V gene, the CDR1 and CDR2 sequences are SGDLS and YYNGEE.